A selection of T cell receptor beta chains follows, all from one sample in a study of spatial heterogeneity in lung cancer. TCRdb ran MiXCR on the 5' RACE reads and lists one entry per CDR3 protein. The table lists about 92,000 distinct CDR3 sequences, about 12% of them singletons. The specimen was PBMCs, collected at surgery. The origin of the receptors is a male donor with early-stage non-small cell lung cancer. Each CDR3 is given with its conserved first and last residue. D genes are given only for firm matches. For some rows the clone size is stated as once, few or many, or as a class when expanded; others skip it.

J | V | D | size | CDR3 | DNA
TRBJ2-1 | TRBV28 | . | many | CASSLQLRSRDEQFF | TGTGCCAGCAGTCTTCAATTAAGATCGAGGGATGAGCAGTTCTTC
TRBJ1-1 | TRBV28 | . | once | CASSLSGTEAFF | TGTGCCAGCAGTTTATCGGGCACTGAAGCTTTCTTT
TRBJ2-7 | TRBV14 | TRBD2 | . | CASSQASGRAYEQYF | TGTGCCAGCAGCCAAGCTAGCGGGAGGGCCTACGAGCAGTACTTC
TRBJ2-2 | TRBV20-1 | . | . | CSALHSTGELFF | TGCAGTGCCTTACACTCGACCGGGGAGCTGTTTTTT
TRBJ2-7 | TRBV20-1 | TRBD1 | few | CSARDRDRVYEQYF | TGCAGTGCTAGAGACCGGGACAGGGTCTACGAGCAGTACTTC
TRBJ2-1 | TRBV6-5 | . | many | CASSYKGPYNEQFF | TGTGCCAGCAGTTATAAGGGACCCTACAATGAGCAGTTCTTC
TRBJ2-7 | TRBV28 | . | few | CASSLAAGSYEQYF | TGTGCCAGCAGTCTCGCAGCAGGCTCCTACGAGCAGTACTTC
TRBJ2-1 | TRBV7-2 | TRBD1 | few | CASSLARTGGYNEQFF | TGTGCCAGCAGCCTAGCGCGGACAGGGGGATACAATGAGCAGTTCTTC
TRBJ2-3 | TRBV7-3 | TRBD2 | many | CASSLISGGSTDTQYF | TGTGCCAGCAGCTTAATTAGCGGGGGGAGCACAGATACGCAGTATTTT
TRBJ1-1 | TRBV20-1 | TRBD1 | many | CSALPATGATEAFF | TGCAGTGCCCTACCCGCAACAGGGGCCACTGAAGCTTTCTTT
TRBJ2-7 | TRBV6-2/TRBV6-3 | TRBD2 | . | CASSFPPSGGPYEQYF | TGTGCCAGCAGTTTCCCTCCGAGCGGGGGCCCCTACGAGCAGTACTTC
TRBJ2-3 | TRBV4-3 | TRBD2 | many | CASSQGLAGGTDTQYF | TGCGCCAGCAGCCAGGGACTAGCGGGGGGCACAGATACGCAGTATTTT
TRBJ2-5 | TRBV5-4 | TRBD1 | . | CALANRQGVQETQYF | TGTGCACTGGCTAATAGACAGGGGGTGCAAGAGACCCAGTACTTC
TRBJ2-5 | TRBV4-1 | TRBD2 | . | CASSQVPSGQETQYF | TGCGCCAGCAGCCAAGTTCCTAGCGGACAAGAGACCCAGTACTTC
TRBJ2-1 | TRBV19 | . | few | CASRGTPSYNEQFF | TGTGCCAGTCGAGGGACACCATCCTACAATGAGCAGTTCTTC
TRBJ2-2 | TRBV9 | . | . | CASSVAGSGTGELFF | TGTGCCAGCAGCGTAGCCGGGAGCGGCACCGGGGAGCTGTTTTTT
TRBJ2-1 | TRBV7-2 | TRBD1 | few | CASSLRPRGIYNEQFF | TGTGCCAGCAGCTTACGTCCCAGGGGGATTTACAATGAGCAGTTCTTC
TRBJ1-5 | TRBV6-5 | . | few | CASTPTGGPPQHF | TGTGCCAGCACCCCCACGGGGGGCCCGCCCCAGCATTTT
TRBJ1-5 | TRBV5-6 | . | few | CASSSLTLDSGNQPQHF | TGTGCCAGCAGCTCCCTAACTCTAGACAGCGGCAATCAGCCCCAGCATTTT
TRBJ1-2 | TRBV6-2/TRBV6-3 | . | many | CASSEGLDGYTF | TGTGCCAGCAGTGAAGGCCTTGATGGCTACACCTTC
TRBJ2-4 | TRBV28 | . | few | CASSLRGVQYF | TGTGCCAGCAGTCTCCGGGGAGTTCAGTACTTC
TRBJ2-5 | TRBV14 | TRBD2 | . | CASSQELAGGSTQYF | TGTGCCAGCAGCCAAGAACTTGCGGGAGGTTCAACCCAGTACTTC
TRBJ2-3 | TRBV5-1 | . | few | CASSLGPSVTSTDTQYF | TGCGCCAGCAGTCTCGGTCCAAGTGTAACTAGCACAGATACGCAGTATTTT
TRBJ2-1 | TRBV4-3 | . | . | CASSQAFDSYNEQFF | TGCGCCAGCAGCCAAGCGTTCGACTCCTACAATGAGCAGTTCTTC
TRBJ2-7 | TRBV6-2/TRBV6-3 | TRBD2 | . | CASSTGTSGPYEQYF | TGTGCCAGCAGCACGGGGACTAGCGGGCCCTACGAGCAGTACTTC
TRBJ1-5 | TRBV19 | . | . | CASSIQISNQPQHF | TGTGCCAGTAGTATCCAGATAAGCAATCAGCCCCAGCATTTT
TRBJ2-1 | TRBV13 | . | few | CASSLTSRNEQFF | TGTGCCAGCAGCTTGACTAGTCGCAATGAGCAGTTCTTC
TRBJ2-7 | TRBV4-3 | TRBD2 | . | CASSPGGRYEQYF | TGCGCCAGCAGCCCCGGCGGGAGATACGAGCAGTACTTC
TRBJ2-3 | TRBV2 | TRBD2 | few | CASSEEGLAGTPSTDTQYF | TGTGCCAGCAGTGAAGAGGGACTAGCGGGCACCCCTAGCACAGATACGCAGTATTTT
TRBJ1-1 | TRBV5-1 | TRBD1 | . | CASSSGTGTTAFF | TGCGCCAGCAGCTCCGGGACAGGGACCACGGCTTTCTTT
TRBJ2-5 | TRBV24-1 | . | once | CATSKRAWGTQYF | TGTGCCACCAGTAAGAGGGCTTGGGGGACCCAGTACTTC
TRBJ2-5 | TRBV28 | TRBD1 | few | CASSPDRPQETQYF | TGTGCCAGCAGCCCGGACAGGCCTCAAGAGACCCAGTACTTC
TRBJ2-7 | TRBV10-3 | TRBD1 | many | CAISGAGTGSYEQYF | TGTGCCATCAGCGGCGCCGGGACAGGGTCGTACGAGCAGTACTTC
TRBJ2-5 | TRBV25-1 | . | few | CASSAPHQETQYF | TGTGCCAGCAGTGCCCCCCACCAAGAGACCCAGTACTTC
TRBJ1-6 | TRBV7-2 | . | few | CASSPGQPSSYNSPLHF | TGTGCCAGCAGCCCTGGACAGCCGAGCTCCTATAATTCACCCCTCCACTTT
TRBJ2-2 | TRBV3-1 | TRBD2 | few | CASSQNLAGVASTGELFF | TGTGCCAGCAGCCAAAACCTCGCGGGGGTGGCGAGCACCGGGGAGCTGTTTTTT
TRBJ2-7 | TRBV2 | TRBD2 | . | CASSDRVAGNRYEQYF | TGTGCCAGCAGTGATCGGGTAGCGGGAAATCGCTACGAGCAGTACTTC
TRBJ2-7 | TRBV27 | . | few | CASSLSRAPPYEQYF | TGTGCCAGCAGTTTATCGAGGGCCCCACCCTACGAGCAGTACTTC
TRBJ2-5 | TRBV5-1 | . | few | CASSLAGQEIETQYF | TGCGCCAGCAGCTTGGCCGGGCAGGAGATAGAGACCCAGTACTTC
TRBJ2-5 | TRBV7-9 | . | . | CASRLGPTQYF | TGTGCCAGCAGATTGGGACCGACCCAGTACTTC
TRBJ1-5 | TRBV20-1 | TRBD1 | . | CSGKGGLGNQPQHF | TGCAGTGGGAAAGGGGGCTTGGGCAATCAGCCCCAGCATTTT
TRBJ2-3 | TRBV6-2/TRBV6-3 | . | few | CASSSPGVDTQYF | TGTGCCAGCAGTTCCCCAGGGGTGGATACGCAGTATTTT
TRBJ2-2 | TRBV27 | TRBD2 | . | CATAPGGRAPGELFF | TGTGCCACCGCCCCCGGTGGGAGGGCCCCCGGGGAGCTGTTTTTT